Following are 8 T cell receptor beta chains from one sample sequenced in a study of shared clonotypes between healthy human individuals. The repertoire was sequenced with immunoSEQ multiplex PCR; TCRdb's copy has only in-frame clones and lacks some. The profile covers 2 million to 2.5 million clones, with just over 90% appearing a single time and about 0.37% taken by the ten largest. The specimen sequenced was naive CD4+ T cells from PBMCs. The subset is: CD45RA+ positively selected. The receptors stem from a man aged 18 to 29 in good health. Some clones in this sample may be carry-over from other donors' samples.

The chain joins TRBV6-5 to TRBJ1-4, with D unclear. Trimming shortened V by 0 bases and J by 7 bases, and 15 bases separated the two germline ends. CDR1 is MNHEY, CDR2 SVGAGI, per germline. The CDR3 sequence is 16 residues long. Here the CDR3 DNA reads TGTGCCAGCAGTTACTCGACCGTGGGGTTGGCTGAAAAACTGTTTTTT. Protein product: CASSYSTVGLAEKLFF.

This chain joins TRBV28 and TRBJ2-5, with no clear D. Germline CDR1 MDHEN, CDR2 SYDVKM. Trimming stripped 6 bases from V and 3 bases from J, with 8 bases between. The CDR3 is 12 amino acids. The CDR3, as DNA: TGTGCCAGCAGGACCTCGAAAGAGACCCAGTACTTC. Translated: CASRTSKETQYF.

The chain has TRBV29-1 and TRBJ1-1; D call uncertain. This CDR3 has 13 residues. From germline, CDR1 is SQVTM and CDR2 ANQGSEA. V was cut by 2 bases and J by 1 base, with 8 bases left in between. CDR3 loop: CSVERQANTEAFF. CDR3 in DNA: TGCAGCGTTGAAAGGCAGGCGAACACTGAAGCTTTCTTT.

CDR3: CASSESDGRNTEAFF. The CDR3 bases are TGTGCCAGCAGTGAGAGCGATGGTAGGAACACTGAAGCTTTCTTT. The V call is TRBV2, the J call TRBJ1-1; no firm D call. The germline CDR1 and CDR2 sequences are SNHLY and FYNNEI. Trimming left V 3 bases short and J 1 base short, with 12 bases between. This CDR3 has 15 amino acids.

Comments on this clone: Other nucleotide sequences in the sample specify the same CDR3. The V and J genes are TRBV7-9 and TRBJ2-1, with D perhaps matching TRBD1 (6 bases). This CDR3 is built from 13 residues. Trimming shortened V by 1 base and J by 6 bases, and 7 bases separated the two germline ends. Germline assignment: CDR1 SEHNR and CDR2 FQNEAQ (reference sequence). The CDR3 DNA reads TGTGCCAGCAGCTTAGGAGGGGGCAATGAGCAGTTCTTC. Amino acids: CASSLGGGNEQFF.

The rearrangement links TRBV2 to TRBJ1-4; D remains ambiguous. The CDR3 length is 15 residues. Germline CDR1 SNHLY, CDR2 FYNNEI. Between the trimmed V and J ends, which lost 4 bases and 0 bases, there was a span of 9 bases. CDR3 sequence (DNA): TGTGCCAGCAGTGGTACAAGTACAACTAATGAAAAACTGTTTTTT. Protein: CASSGTSTTNEKLFF. Combining the CDR3 with reference TRBV2 and TRBJ1-4 gives the whole variable domain EPEVTQTPSHQVTQMGQEVILRCVPISNHLYFYWYRQILGQKVEFLVSFYNNEISEKSEIFDDQFSVERPDGSNFTLKIRSTKLEDSAMYFCASSGTSTTNEKLFFGSGTQLSVL.

This clone was seen a few times. Different DNA sequences within this sample yield the same CDR3. The chain employs TRBV10-3 and TRBJ1-2, with TRBD1 as a possible D gene (5 bases). Per germline, CDR1 ENHRY and CDR2 SYGVKD. The CDR3 runs 12 residues. The V gene lost 2 bases and the J gene lost 5 bases, with 6 bases spanning the gap. The CDR3 reads CAISEEGYGYTF. CDR3 in DNA: TGTGCCATCAGTGAGGAGGGGTATGGCTACACCTTC.

J is TRBJ2-7 and V is TRBV19; D remains unclear. CDR3 length: 15 amino acids. Germline lookup yields CDR1 LNHDA and CDR2 SQIVND (reference sequence). Trimming left V 1 base short and J 0 bases short, with 10 bases between. The CDR3, as DNA: TGTGCCAGTAGTATAGCCCCAGAGAGCTCCTACGAGCAGTACTTC. This translates into CASSIAPESSYEQYF.